The present TCR beta chain was sequenced within a study of blood T cell repertoires in COVID-19. The wider study: Spain, Italy and the United States supplied samples that represented acute and convalescent COVID-19.

Authors' analysis steps: Researchers report that nucleated cell counts were estimated from reference gene primer amplification. TCRdb's table, derived via immunoSEQ multiplex PCR, lists solely in-frame clones and lacks some. V, J and clone size are taken as reported in that table, and D and trimming were inferred from the DNA itself. The sample includes roughly 200,000 clones, around 80% seen only once; the top ten take approximately 13%. CDR3 size: 13 residues. Germline values: CDR1 DFQATT, CDR2 SNEGSKA (reference sequence). Trimming shortened V by 3 bases and J by 4 bases, and 12 bases separated the two germline ends.

The chain employs TRBV20-1 and TRBJ1-1; D perhaps matches TRBD1 (5 bases). The TCR originated in a man aged 50 to 59 who had recovered from COVID-19. Sequenced input: peripheral blood. The DNA of the CDR3 is TGCAGTGCTAGTATGGACACCTCCACTGAAGCTTTCTTT. Protein product: CSASMDTSTEAFF.